Listed here are 18 T cell receptor beta chains from one sample, sequenced in a study of T-cell memory formation after mild COVID-19. In TCRdb, the 5' RACE reads were re-called with MiXCR into one record per CDR3 protein. The sample yields some 130,000 distinct CDR3 sequences, roughly 24% seen once. Material: PBMCs or a T cell subset sorted from them (not recorded which). The source of these receptors is an adult woman who had mild COVID-19 (a few samples of this study predate the infection). Cell type and time point are not known.

The chain is built from TRBV9 and TRBJ1-6; TRBD1 aligns across 9 bases. Germline-derived CDR1 and CDR2 are SGDLS and YYNGEE. Losses at the gene ends were 3 bases for V and 9 bases for J; bases not matched to a gene: 7. CDR3 length: 15 amino acids. For the CDR3, the DNA is TGTGCCAGCAGCGGGACCGGGACAGGGAGTTCACCCCTCCACTTT. This sequence encodes CASSGTGTGSSPLHF.

The chain carries TRBV20-1 and TRBJ2-4; TRBD2 aligns across 14 bases. V trimming: 6 bases; J trimming: 6 bases; junction bases outside the gene matches: 7. The CDR3 totals 15 residues. Germline assignment: CDR1 DFQATT and CDR2 SNEGSKA (reference sequence). CDR3 nucleotides: TGCAGTGCCAGTGCGGGACTAGCGGGAGTAAACATTCAGTACTTC. The encoded protein is CSASAGLAGVNIQYF.

This sequence joins TRBV12-3 or TRBV12-4 and TRBJ2-1; TRBD2 aligns across 8 bases. Trimming removed 3 bases from V and 2 bases from J; junction bases left unmatched: 6. The length of the CDR3 is 16 residues. The CDR3 spells CASSFLPGGPYNEQFF. The CDR3 bases are TGTGCCAGCAGTTTTCTGCCGGGAGGGCCCTACAATGAGCAGTTCTTC.

The gene calls are TRBV7-2 and TRBJ1-2; a weak D match, TRBD1 (6 bases). The CDR3 runs to 14 residues. Germline CDR1 reads SGHTA; CDR2 reads FQGNSA. V was cut by 5 bases and J by 6 bases, with 16 bases left in between. For the CDR3, the DNA is TGTGCCAGCAGCCCTAGGATCCAGGGGAATGGCTACACCTTC. Protein: CASSPRIQGNGYTF.

The chain carries TRBV7-6 and TRBJ2-7; D is tentatively TRBD1 or TRBD2 (6 bases each). The CDR3 has 13 residues. CDR1 and CDR2 from the germline V gene are SGHVS and FNYEAQ. Trimming shortened V by 4 bases and J by 3 bases, and 10 bases separated the two germline ends. CDR3: CASSSGANYEQYF. In DNA form, the CDR3 reads TGTGCCAGCAGCTCGGGGGCCAACTACGAGCAGTACTTC.

This chain uses TRBV4-1 with TRBJ2-7; the match to TRBD2 covers 13 bases. Germline loops: CDR1 MGHRA, CDR2 YSYEKL. There are 17 residues in the CDR3. Trimming took 4 bases from V and 0 from J; bases not matched to a gene: 6. CDR3 nucleotides: TGCGCCAGCAGCCTAGGGACTAGCGGGACCCGCTCCTACGAGCAGTACTTC. The encoded protein is CASSLGTSGTRSYEQYF.

The table lists this clonotype with a few counts. CDR3 bases: TGTGCCAGCAGCTTAGCGGAGGGGCGGCCGAACACTGAAGCTTTCTTT. The encoded protein is CASSLAEGRPNTEAFF. The chain is built from TRBV7-2 and TRBJ1-1, with TRBD1 as a possible D gene (5 bases). V was trimmed by 0 bases and J by 1 base, leaving 12 bases between them. This CDR3 contains 16 residues. The germline V gene has CDR1 SGHTA and CDR2 FQGNSA. Looking up the rest from reference TRBV7-2 and TRBJ1-1 gives the full variable domain: GAGVSQSPSNKVTEKGKDVELRCDPISGHTALYWYRQSLGQGLEFLIYFQGNSAPDKSGLPSDRFSAERTGGSVSTLTIQRTQQEDSAVYLCASSLAEGRPNTEAFFGQGTRLTVV.

The rearrangement uses TRBV11-3 and TRBJ1-1; weak D call: TRBD1 (6 bases). Germline V lookup: CDR1 SGHNT, CDR2 YENEEA. The CDR3 contains 17 residues. V was pared by 5 bases and J by 6 bases, with 25 bases between. The CDR3 loop is CASSLRGAGTRIAEAFF. CDR3 bases: TGTGCCAGCAGCCTCCGGGGGGCCGGAACAAGGATCGCTGAAGCTTTCTTT.

The genes are TRBV5-1 and TRBJ1-1, with 7 bases lining up with TRBD1. This CDR3 is built from 15 residues. The germline V gene encodes CDR1 SGHRS and CDR2 YFSETQ. V shed 4 bases and J 1 base; nucleotides not matched to a gene: 7. The CDR3 sequence: CASSTQTGKNTEAFF. DNA of the CDR3: TGCGCCAGCAGCACTCAGACAGGGAAGAACACTGAAGCTTTCTTT.

The chain joins TRBV28 to TRBJ2-5, with no clear D. Between the trimmed V and J ends, which lost 5 bases and 5 bases, there was a span of 18 bases. This CDR3 has 15 residues. CDR1 is MDHEN, CDR2 SYDVKM, per germline. In DNA form, the CDR3 reads TGTGCCAGCAGTCCATCCCTTGGGGATCTGGAGACCCAGTACTTC. Amino acids: CASSPSLGDLETQYF.

The chain is built from TRBV21-1 and TRBJ2-5; the table's D gene call, TRBD2, was not cross checked with the DNA. TRBV21-1 constitutes a pseudogene. CDR3 size: 15 residues. The CDR3 reads CASSNSPLYQETQYF. The CDR3 nucleotides are TGTGCCAGCAGCAATAGTCCATTGTACCAAGAGACCCAGTACTTC.

This clonotype was recorded a few times. The chain combines TRBV12-5 with TRBJ1-2; D uncertain. There are 17 residues in the CDR3. CDR1 and CDR2 (germline): LGHNT, FRNRAP. Trimming left V 3 bases short and J 4 bases short, with 21 bases between. CDR3: CASGFPLLGNVGYGYTF. The DNA of the CDR3 is TGTGCTAGTGGTTTTCCCCTTTTGGGGAACGTAGGCTATGGCTACACCTTC.

This clonotype was observed a handful of times. The J gene is TRBJ2-5, the V gene TRBV4-1; TRBD1 agrees at 8 bases. The CDR3 length is 16 residues. From germline, CDR1 is MGHRA and CDR2 YSYEKL. The V and J ends lost 4 bases and 3 bases, in that order; junction bases with no gene match: 10. The chain's CDR3 is CASSRDRGSREETQYF. The CDR3 DNA reads as TGCGCCAGCAGCCGTGACAGGGGATCAAGGGAAGAGACCCAGTACTTC.

This clonotype was recorded at least ten times. The chain couples TRBV20-1 to TRBJ2-7; D gene unclear. CDR1 is DFQATT and CDR2 is SNEGSKA in the germline V gene (reference sequence). The CDR3 spans 14 residues. Trimming pared 3 bases from V and 2 bases from J, leaving 14 bases between. CDR3 DNA sequence: TGCAGTGCTAGGGACGGCCCTATGGCCTACGAGCAGTACTTC. Translating it yields CSARDGPMAYEQYF.

A few counts support this clonotype. The chain carries TRBV6-4 and TRBJ2-1; a weak D match, TRBD1 (5 bases). V was pared by 0 bases and J by 6 bases, with 12 bases between. This CDR3 contains 15 residues. Germline values: CDR1 MRHNA, CDR2 SNTAGT. The CDR3 loop is CASSDSADSINEQFF. CDR3 nucleotide sequence: TGTGCCAGCAGTGACTCGGCCGACAGTATCAATGAGCAGTTCTTC.

This chain links TRBV7-9 with TRBJ1-4; D gene uncertain. The CDR3 extends over 13 amino acids. V dropped 5 bases and J dropped 5 bases, with 9 bases sitting between them. CDR1 and CDR2 from the germline V gene are SEHNR and FQNEAQ (reference sequence). This CDR3 reads CASSPDTNEKLFF. The CDR3 nucleotides read TGTGCCAGCAGCCCAGATACCAATGAAAAACTGTTTTTT. The variable domain in full, completed from reference TRBV7-9 and TRBJ1-4, reads DTGVSQNPRHKITKRGQNVTFRCDPISEHNRLYWYRQTLGQGPEFLTYFQNEAQLEKSRLLSDRFSAERPKGSFSTLEIQRTEQGDSAMYLCASSPDTNEKLFFGSGTQLSVL.

This clonotype has more than one count but fewer than ten. This rearrangement joins TRBV2 to TRBJ2-1; 7 bases match TRBD2. V lost 2 bases, J lost 3 bases, and 4 bases stayed unmatched. From germline, CDR1 is SNHLY and CDR2 FYNNEI. This CDR3 is built from 15 residues. The CDR3: CASSETVAGYNEQFF. The CDR3 nucleotides are TGTGCCAGCAGTGAAACGGTAGCGGGCTACAATGAGCAGTTCTTC.

V usage is TRBV4-1 and J usage is TRBJ1-1; D may be TRBD1 (5 bases). Germline CDR1 is MGHRA and CDR2 is YSYEKL. Trimming stripped 0 bases from V and 4 bases from J, with 15 bases between. There are 16 residues in the CDR3. Written as DNA, the CDR3 is TGCGCCAGCAGCCAAGATCCGTCTGGACATATCACTGAAGCTTTCTTT. This sequence encodes CASSQDPSGHITEAFF.